What follows are 27 T cell receptor beta chains derived from one specimen sequenced in a study of T cells after yellow fever vaccination (dated by TCRdb to about 2019). This sample's treatment or condition label indicates: live attenuated yellow fever vaccine strain. The library was built by means of 5' RACE. For sequencing, an Illumina NovaSeq 6000 was employed. TCRdb reworked the public reads: Q25 trimming with fastp, MiXCR clone assembly, productive beta chains retained. Each entry is one CDR3 protein sequence, shown with its most common DNA and genes. This sample holds roughly 310,000 distinct CDR3 sequences; around 4% were observed only once. Of the sample, around 24% falls within the top ten clones. The sample in question was PBMCs, obtained on the day of the yellow fever booster vaccination. Every receptor here comes from a man between 18 and 35 years old who received the YFV17D yellow fever vaccine.

In this sample, this clonotype turned up many times. The chain joins TRBV6-5 to TRBJ1-6; no definite D call. CDR1 MNHEY and CDR2 SVGAGI come from the germline V gene. The CDR3 loop spans 16 amino acids. V was clipped by 2 bases and J by 8 bases, with 16 bases between them. As DNA, the CDR3 is TGTGCCAGCAGTTACGCAGCGCGCTGGATGGATTCACCCCTCCACTTT. It specifies CASSYAARWMDSPLHF.

Ten or more counts support this clonotype. The chain employs TRBV2 and TRBJ2-5; TRBD2 matches 8 bases. The V and J ends lost 3 bases and 1 base, in that order; junction bases with no gene match: 4. Germline V gives CDR1 SNHLY, CDR2 FYNNEI. The CDR3 consists of 15 residues. The CDR3 region has the DNA TGTGCCAGCAGTGATGGGCGGGGGGTCCAAGAGACCCAGTACTTC. It codes for CASSDGRGVQETQYF.

This clonotype has a handful of counts. V is TRBV11-1 and J is TRBJ2-1; TRBD2 matches 7 bases. The CDR3 consists of 14 residues. V shed 8 bases and J 4 bases; nucleotides not matched to a gene: 8. The V gene's germline CDR1 is SGHAT and CDR2 FQDESV (reference sequence). CDR3 sequence reads: CASGAGGKYNEQFF. Here the CDR3 DNA reads TGTGCCAGCGGCGCCGGGGGGAAGTACAATGAGCAGTTCTTC.

This clonotype was seen many times. V is TRBV6-2 or TRBV6-3 and J is TRBJ2-1, with D perhaps TRBD1 (7 bases). Deletions cut 7 bases from V and 8 bases from J, with 18 bases between. Germline V gene sequence: CDR1 MNHEY, CDR2 SVGEGT. This CDR3 comprises 14 residues. CDR3 in amino acids: CASMVQGEDHEQFF. CDR3 DNA sequence: TGTGCCAGCATGGTTCAGGGGGAGGACCATGAGCAGTTCTTC.

This clonotype was counted ten times or more. V gene TRBV5-1 combines with J gene TRBJ2-5; D remains ambiguous. Trimming shortened V by 0 bases and J by 3 bases, and 9 bases separated the two germline ends. CDR3 length: 14 residues. CDR1 and CDR2 from the germline V gene are SGHRS and YFSETQ. CDR3 sequence reads: CASSLGNGEETQYF. CDR3 nucleotide sequence: TGCGCCAGCAGCTTGGGGAATGGAGAAGAGACCCAGTACTTC.

The J gene is TRBJ1-6, the V gene TRBV28; no clear D. The CDR3 loop spans 13 amino acids. Trimming pared 8 bases from V and 10 bases from J, leaving 15 bases between. Germline V gives CDR1 MDHEN, CDR2 SYDVKM. The CDR3 loop is CASGSRFGSPLHF. The DNA for the CDR3 is TGTGCCAGCGGCTCACGGTTCGGGTCACCCCTCCACTTT. Full variable domain (rest looked up from reference TRBV28 and TRBJ1-6): DVKVTQSSRYLVKRTGEKVFLECVQDMDHENMFWYRQDPGLGLRLIYFSYDVKMKEKGDIPEGYSVSREKKERFSLILESASTNQTSMYLCASGSRFGSPLHFGNGTRLTVT.

J is TRBJ1-6 and V is TRBV5-1; D not certain. Germline V gives CDR1 SGHRS, CDR2 YFSETQ. The CDR3 has 14 amino acids. Trimming removed 4 bases at V and 7 bases at J, with 12 bases between. CDR3 sequence: CASSTRPGNSPLHF. The CDR3, as DNA: TGCGCCAGCAGCACCCGCCCGGGGAATTCACCCCTCCACTTT.

The genes are TRBV2 and TRBJ1-1; 7 nucleotides align to TRBD1. CDR1 SNHLY and CDR2 FYNNEI come from the germline V gene. With V trimmed by 2 bases and J by 1 base, 7 bases remained unmatched. The CDR3 sequence is 16 residues long. The CDR3 DNA reads as TGTGCCAGCAGTGAACAGGGGGGCGCGGGGAACACTGAAGCTTTCTTT. This translates into CASSEQGGAGNTEAFF. The full variable domain, completed using reference TRBV2 and TRBJ1-1, is EPEVTQTPSHQVTQMGQEVILRCVPISNHLYFYWYRQILGQKVEFLVSFYNNEISEKSEIFDDQFSVERPDGSNFTLKIRSTKLEDSAMYFCASSEQGGAGNTEAFFGQGTRLTVV.

The chain carries TRBV7-9 and TRBJ2-5; 7 bases are shared with TRBD1. The CDR3 length is 15 residues. J lost 2 bases, V lost 6 bases, and 9 bases had no gene match. Germline lookup yields CDR1 SEHNR and CDR2 FQNEAQ (reference sequence). CDR3 DNA: TGTGCCAGCAGATCTCCGGGACAGATACAAGAGACCCAGTACTTC. Encoded protein: CASRSPGQIQETQYF. The whole variable domain, filled in from reference TRBV7-9 and TRBJ2-5, reads DTGVSQNPRHKITKRGQNVTFRCDPISEHNRLYWYRQTLGQGPEFLTYFQNEAQLEKSRLLSDRFSAERPKGSFSTLEIQRTEQGDSAMYLCASRSPGQIQETQYFGPGTRLLVL.

This sequence joins TRBV6-5 and TRBJ1-5; D gene unclear. Trimming removed 2 bases at V and 6 bases at J, with 11 bases between. CDR1 and CDR2 from the germline V gene are MNHEY and SVGAGI. The CDR3 runs to 14 residues. In DNA form, the CDR3 reads TGTGCCAGCAGTTACCGGGCCGGAGGTCAGCCCCAGCATTTT. Encoded protein: CASSYRAGGQPQHF.

This clonotype was seen a handful of times. DNA of the CDR3: TGTGCCAGCAGGCCTCGAGAGGGGCCGATCGGGGAGCTGTTTTTT. Amino acid sequence: CASRPREGPIGELFF. The genes are TRBV14 and TRBJ2-2; D tentatively reads TRBD1 or TRBD2 (5 bases each). The CDR3 sequence is 15 residues long. Germline V lookup: CDR1 SGHDN, CDR2 FVKESK. V lost 6 bases to trimming and J lost 7 bases, with 18 bases between them.

This clonotype was observed many times. In DNA form, the CDR3 reads TGTGCCAGCAGCCCGCACCTAGCGGCTACCTACGAGCAGTACTTC. Protein sequence: CASSPHLAATYEQYF. This chain connects TRBV6-5 to TRBJ2-7, with 7 bases fitting TRBD2. V dropped 6 bases and J dropped 2; count of bases not matched to a gene: 10. The length of the CDR3 is 15 residues. Germline-derived CDR1 and CDR2 are MNHEY and SVGAGI.

This clonotype was detected a few times. This chain uses TRBV10-3 with TRBJ2-7, with D perhaps assigned TRBD1 or TRBD2 (6 bases each). This CDR3 is built from 12 residues. Trimming stripped 6 bases from V and 5 bases from J, with 11 bases between. Germline-derived CDR1 and CDR2 are ENHRY and SYGVKD. The CDR3 DNA follows: TGTGCCATCAGCGGGGGCGGGGACGAGCAGTACTTC. Encoded protein: CAISGGGDEQYF.

This clonotype showed up many times. This sequence joins TRBV6-5 and TRBJ2-1; D gene unclear. The CDR3 is made up of 15 amino acids. The ends were cut back, 6 bases at V and 4 bases at J, with 16 bases in the middle. Looked up from germline, CDR1 is MNHEY and CDR2 is SVGAGI. The DNA of the CDR3 is TGTGCCAGCAGCCGCCCCTCGGACGGATACAATGAGCAGTTCTTC. Translated: CASSRPSDGYNEQFF.

This clonotype was found many times. V gene TRBV5-1 combines with J gene TRBJ2-1; TRBD1 agrees at 9 bases. The germline V gene encodes CDR1 SGHRS and CDR2 YFSETQ. This CDR3 contains 15 residues. The junction had 8 bases not matched to a gene; V was cut back by 3 bases and J by 7 bases. The CDR3 is CASSSLGTGYNEQFF. The CDR3 DNA reads TGCGCCAGCAGCTCACTCGGGACAGGGTATAATGAGCAGTTCTTC. Combining the CDR3 with reference TRBV5-1 and TRBJ2-1 gives the whole variable domain KAGVTQTPRYLIKTRGQQVTLSCSPISGHRSVSWYQQTPGQGLQFLFEYFSETQRNKGNFPGRFSGRQFSNSRSEMNVSTLELGDSALYLCASSSLGTGYNEQFFGPGTRLTVL.

This clonotype was observed many times. The chain is built from TRBV4-1 and TRBJ1-1; TRBD1 aligns across 8 bases. Trimming cost V 1 base and J 5 bases; bases outside gene matches: 3. Looked up from germline, CDR1 is MGHRA and CDR2 is YSYEKL. The CDR3 covers 14 residues. The CDR3 DNA is TGCGCCAGCAGCCAAGGACAGGGGAGGACTGAAGCTTTCTTT. As protein: CASSQGQGRTEAFF.

The table lists this clonotype with many counts. This rearrangement joins TRBV4-2 to TRBJ1-2, with D uncertain. Germline V gene lookup returns CDR1 LGHNA and CDR2 YNFKEQ. Trimming took 0 bases from V and 8 from J, leaving 13 bases between them. This CDR3 is 14 amino acids long. The CDR3 reads CASSQDGTSGGYTF. In DNA, the CDR3 is TGTGCCAGCAGCCAAGATGGCACTTCCGGGGGCTACACCTTC.

This clonotype has ten or more counts. The rearrangement uses TRBV7-8 and TRBJ2-1, with 7 positions matching TRBD1. The trim removed 3 bases at V and 0 bases at J, leaving 5 bases unmatched. Germline V lookup: CDR1 SGHVS, CDR2 FQNEAQ. The CDR3 is 16 amino acids. CDR3 coding DNA: TGTGCCAGCAGCTTGTGGTGGGACAGCTCCTACAATGAGCAGTTCTTC. Translation: CASSLWWDSSYNEQFF.

This clonotype was found many times. The chain joins TRBV28 to TRBJ2-7; 7 bases agree with TRBD1. This CDR3 has 13 amino acids. Germline V gene lookup returns CDR1 MDHEN and CDR2 SYDVKM. V shed 5 bases and J 2 bases; nucleotides not matched to a gene: 3. The CDR3 here is CASSIGQAYEQYV. CDR3 bases: TGTGCCAGCAGTATCGGACAGGCCTACGAGCAGTACGTC.

The sample holds many counts of this clonotype. The chain carries TRBV7-7 and TRBJ2-3, with D possibly being TRBD1 or TRBD2 (6 bases each). The V gene lost 5 bases and the J gene lost 9 bases, with 15 bases spanning the gap. Germline CDR1 is SSHAT and CDR2 is FNYEAQ (reference sequence). This CDR3 region has 13 residues. For the CDR3, the DNA is TGTGCCAGCAGCCCGACTAGGGGGGTAACGCAGTATTTT. It translates to CASSPTRGVTQYF. The whole variable domain, remainder taken from reference TRBV7-7 and TRBJ2-3, is GAGVSQSPRYKVTKRGQDVTLRCDPISSHATLYWYQQALGQGPEFLTYFNYEAQPDKSGLPSDRFSAERPEGSISTLTIQRTEQRDSAMYRCASSPTRGVTQYFGPGTRLTVL.

This chain links TRBV11-1 with TRBJ2-7; 10 bases map to TRBD1. V was pared by 5 bases and J by 2 bases, with 6 bases of the junction left unmatched. The CDR3 runs 15 residues. From germline, CDR1 is SGHAT and CDR2 FQDESV (reference sequence). The CDR3 coding sequence is TGTGCCAGCAGCCTGGGACAGGGGAGGACCTACGAGCAGTACTTC. Protein: CASSLGQGRTYEQYF. Full variable domain (rest looked up from reference TRBV11-1 and TRBJ2-7): EAEVAQSPRYKITEKSQAVAFWCDPISGHATLYWYRQILGQGPELLVQFQDESVVDDSQLPKDRFSAERLKGVDSTLKIQPAELGDSAMYLCASSLGQGRTYEQYFGPGTRLTVT.

This clonotype was seen many times. The chain couples TRBV6-5 to TRBJ2-5; D unclear. The V and J ends lost 4 bases and 6 bases respectively, with 15 bases between them. This CDR3 has 14 amino acids. The germline V gene encodes CDR1 MNHEY and CDR2 SVGAGI. CDR3 sequence (DNA): TGTGCCAGCAGTTTGGTAAATCAAGGAAAGACCCAGTACTTC. Encoded protein: CASSLVNQGKTQYF.

V gene TRBV28 combines with J gene TRBJ1-6, with 7 positions matching TRBD1. Trimming took 7 bases from V and 8 from J; bases not matched to a gene: 11. Germline-derived CDR1 and CDR2 are MDHEN and SYDVKM. This CDR3 contains 15 residues. The CDR3 nucleotides read TGTGCCAGCATCCCCGGGGGACAGCTTTATTCACCCCTCCACTTT. Encoded protein: CASIPGGQLYSPLHF.

The CDR3 DNA follows: TGTGCCAGCAGCGCGCGGGGAGCCTACAATGAGCAGTTCTTC. Encoded protein: CASSARGAYNEQFF. The rearrangement links TRBV7-2 to TRBJ2-1; tentatively, D is TRBD2 (6 bases). Per the germline V gene, CDR1 is SGHTA and CDR2 is FQGNSA. Between the trimmed V and J ends, which lost 5 bases and 2 bases, there was a span of 10 bases. The CDR3 has 14 amino acids. Filled out from reference TRBV7-2 and TRBJ2-1, the complete variable domain reads GAGVSQSPSNKVTEKGKDVELRCDPISGHTALYWYRQSLGQGLEFLIYFQGNSAPDKSGLPSDRFSAERTGGSVSTLTIQRTQQEDSAVYLCASSARGAYNEQFFGPGTRLTVL.

This clonotype was seen repeatedly, ten times or more. This chain uses TRBV18 with TRBJ2-3; TRBD2 matches 13 bases. The CDR3 totals 14 residues. Germline V gives CDR1 KGHSH, CDR2 LQKENI. With V trimmed by 8 bases and J by 6 bases, 5 bases remained unmatched. CDR3: CASGLAGAPDTQYF. CDR3 sequence (DNA): TGTGCCAGCGGACTAGCGGGGGCCCCCGATACGCAGTATTTT.

In this sample, this clonotype turned up a few times. The chain combines TRBV19 with TRBJ1-5; no firm D call. Trimming removed 4 bases from V and 0 bases from J, with 10 bases in between. There are 15 residues in the CDR3. The germline V gene has CDR1 LNHDA and CDR2 SQIVND (reference sequence). CDR3 residues: CASSSATYSNQPQHF. The CDR3 DNA sequence: TGTGCCAGTAGTAGCGCGACTTATAGCAATCAGCCCCAGCATTTT.

In its sample, this clonotype was seen a few times. V usage is TRBV7-9 and J usage is TRBJ2-1; D is undetermined. This CDR3 has 12 residues. Per germline, CDR1 SEHNR and CDR2 FQNEAQ (reference sequence). V lost 5 bases, J lost 9 bases, and 11 bases lay in between. CDR3: CASSPQNGEQFF. Written as DNA, the CDR3 is TGTGCCAGCAGCCCCCAGAACGGTGAGCAGTTCTTC.